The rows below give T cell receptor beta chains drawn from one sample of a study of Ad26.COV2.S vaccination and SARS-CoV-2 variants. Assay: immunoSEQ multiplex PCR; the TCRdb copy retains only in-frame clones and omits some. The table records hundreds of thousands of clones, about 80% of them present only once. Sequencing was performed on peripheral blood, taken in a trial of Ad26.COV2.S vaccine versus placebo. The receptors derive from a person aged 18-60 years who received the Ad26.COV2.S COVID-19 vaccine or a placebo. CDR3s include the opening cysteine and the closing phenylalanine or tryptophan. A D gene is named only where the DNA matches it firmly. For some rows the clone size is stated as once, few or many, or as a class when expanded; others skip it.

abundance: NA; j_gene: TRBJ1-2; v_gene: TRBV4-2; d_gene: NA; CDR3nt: TGTGCCAGCAGCCAAGATCTTCAGGGAACGGGCTACACCTTC; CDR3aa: CASSQDLQGTGYTF
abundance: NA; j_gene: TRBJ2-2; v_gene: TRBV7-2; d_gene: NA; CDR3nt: TGTGTCAGCAGCTACCGGGCCTACACCGGGGAGCTGTTTTTT; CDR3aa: CVSSYRAYTGELFF
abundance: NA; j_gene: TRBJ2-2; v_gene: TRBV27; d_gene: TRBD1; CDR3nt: TGTGCCAGCAGTCCTCATCGGACAGGGTATGTCGGGGAGCTGTTTTTT; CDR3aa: CASSPHRTGYVGELFF
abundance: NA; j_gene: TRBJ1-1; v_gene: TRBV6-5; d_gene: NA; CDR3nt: TGTGCCAGCAGTTCACTGGGGGGAAAAGGGACTGAAGCTTTCTTT; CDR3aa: CASSSLGGKGTEAFF
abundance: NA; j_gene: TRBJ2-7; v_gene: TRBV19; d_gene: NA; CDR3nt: TGTGCCAGTAGTCTATCCGACAGTTCCTACGAGCAGTACTTC; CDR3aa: CASSLSDSSYEQYF
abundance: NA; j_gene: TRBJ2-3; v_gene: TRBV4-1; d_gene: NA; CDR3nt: TGCGCCAGCAGCCCAGGGGTAGTAGGGCCCCGCGGGAGAGCAGATACGCAGTATTTT; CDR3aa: CASSPGVVGPRGRADTQYF
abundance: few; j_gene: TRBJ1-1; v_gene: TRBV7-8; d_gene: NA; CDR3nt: TGTGCCAGCAGCTTAGCAAGGGTAAACACTGAAGCTTTCTTT; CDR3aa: CASSLARVNTEAFF
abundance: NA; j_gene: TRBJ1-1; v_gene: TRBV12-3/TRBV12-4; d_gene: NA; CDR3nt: TGTGCCAGCAGTAACCTCGGTGAAGCTTTCTTT; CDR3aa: CASSNLGEAFF
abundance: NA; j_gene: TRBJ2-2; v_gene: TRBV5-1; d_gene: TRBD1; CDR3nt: TGCGCCAGCAGCCCTTTCCCGACAGGGGGCACGGAGCTGTTTTTT; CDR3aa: CASSPFPTGGTELFF
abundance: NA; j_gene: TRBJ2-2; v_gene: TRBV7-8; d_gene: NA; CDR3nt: TGTGCCAGCAGCCCGGGACGTTTCGCGAACACCGGGGAGCTGTTTTTT; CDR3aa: CASSPGRFANTGELFF
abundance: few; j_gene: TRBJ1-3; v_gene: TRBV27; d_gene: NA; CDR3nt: TGTGCCAGCAGTTTGTCAGGTTCTGGAAACACCATATATTTT; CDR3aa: CASSLSGSGNTIYF
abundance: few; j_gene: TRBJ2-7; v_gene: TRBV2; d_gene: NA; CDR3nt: TGTGCCGGCCGGGAGAGGGGGGTTTCCTACGAGCAGTACTTC; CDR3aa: CAGRERGVSYEQYF
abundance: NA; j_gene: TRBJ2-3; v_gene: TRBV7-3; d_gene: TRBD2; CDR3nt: TGTGCCAGCAGCTTAACAACCTTCCCACTAGCGGGAAACCCAGATACGCAGTATTTT; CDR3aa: CASSLTTFPLAGNPDTQYF
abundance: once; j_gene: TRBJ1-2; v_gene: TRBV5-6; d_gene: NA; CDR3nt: TGTGCCAGCAGCTTCGGGGAGGACTATGGCTACACCTTC; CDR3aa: CASSFGEDYGYTF
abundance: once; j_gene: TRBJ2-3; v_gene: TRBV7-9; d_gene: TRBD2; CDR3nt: TGTGCCAGCAGCACCTTTAGCGGGGGGGCCCCGGATACGCAGTATTTT; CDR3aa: CASSTFSGGAPDTQYF
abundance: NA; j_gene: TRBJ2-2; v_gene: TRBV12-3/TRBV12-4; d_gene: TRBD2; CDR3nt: TGTGCCAGCCTGGGACTAGCGGCCGGGGGGCTGTTTTTT; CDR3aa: CASLGLAAGGLFF
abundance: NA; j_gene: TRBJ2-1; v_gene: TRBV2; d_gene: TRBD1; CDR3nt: TGTGCCAGCAGGGGGACAGGGGATCGCAATGAGCAGTTCTTC; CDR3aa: CASRGTGDRNEQFF
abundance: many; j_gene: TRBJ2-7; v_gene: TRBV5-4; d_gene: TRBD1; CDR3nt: TGTGCCAGCAGCGTCGGTGGGACAGGGGGCTTCCACGAGCAGTACTTC; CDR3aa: CASSVGGTGGFHEQYF
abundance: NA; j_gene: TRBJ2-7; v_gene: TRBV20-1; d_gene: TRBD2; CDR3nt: TGCAGTGTAAGGACTAGCTACGAGCAGTACTTC; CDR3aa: CSVRTSYEQYF
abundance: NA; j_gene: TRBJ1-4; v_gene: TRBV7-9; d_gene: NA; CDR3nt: TGTGCCAGCAGCGCGGGACTCGTGAAAAAACTGTTTTTT; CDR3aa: CASSAGLVKKLFF
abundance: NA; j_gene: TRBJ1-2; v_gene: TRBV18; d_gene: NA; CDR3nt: TGTGCCAGCTCACAGTGTCGGGGCTGTGGCTACACCTTC; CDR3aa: CASSQCRGCGYTF
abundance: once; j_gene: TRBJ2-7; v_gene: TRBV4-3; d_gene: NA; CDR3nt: TGCGCCAGCAGCCAAGATCCCCAGGCAGGGTACGAGCAGTACTTC; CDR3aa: CASSQDPQAGYEQYF
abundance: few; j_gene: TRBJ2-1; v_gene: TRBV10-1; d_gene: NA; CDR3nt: TGCGCCAGCAGTGAAGAACCGGGACGCAACTACAATGAGCAGTTCTTC; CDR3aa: CASSEEPGRNYNEQFF
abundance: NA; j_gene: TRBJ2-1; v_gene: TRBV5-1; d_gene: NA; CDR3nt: TGCGCCAGCAGCTTGGTGGTAAGCTCCTACAATGAGCAGTTCTTC; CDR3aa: CASSLVVSSYNEQFF
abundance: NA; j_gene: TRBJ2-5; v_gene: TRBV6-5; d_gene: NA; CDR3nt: TGTGCCAGCAGTTATCACAGGGTCCAAGAGACCCAGTACTTC; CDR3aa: CASSYHRVQETQYF
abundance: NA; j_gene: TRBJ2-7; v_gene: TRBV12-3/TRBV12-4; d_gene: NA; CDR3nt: TGTGCCAGCAGTTCCGGGTCTTTCTACGAGCAGTACTTC; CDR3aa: CASSSGSFYEQYF
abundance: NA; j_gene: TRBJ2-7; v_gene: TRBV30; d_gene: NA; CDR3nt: TGTGCCTGTCGACTAGATTTTAGCTCCTACGAGCAGTACTTC; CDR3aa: CACRLDFSSYEQYF
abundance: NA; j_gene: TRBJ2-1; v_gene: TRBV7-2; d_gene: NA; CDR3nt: TGTGCCAGCAGCCCCGGATGGGTTAGCTCCTACAATGAGCAGTTCTTC; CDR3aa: CASSPGWVSSYNEQFF
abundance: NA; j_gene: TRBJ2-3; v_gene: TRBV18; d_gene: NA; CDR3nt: TGTGCCAGCTCACCACCGCGGCCGGCTGCACGGACAGATACGCAGTATTTT; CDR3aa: CASSPPRPAARTDTQYF
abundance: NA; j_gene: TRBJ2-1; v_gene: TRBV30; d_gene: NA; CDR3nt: TGTGCCTGGAGATTGAAGAATGAGCAGTTCTTC; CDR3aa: CAWRLKNEQFF
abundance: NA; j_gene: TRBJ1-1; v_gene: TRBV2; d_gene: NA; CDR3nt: TGTGCCAGCGCACAGGGAGTCAACACTGAAGCTTTCTTT; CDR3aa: CASAQGVNTEAFF
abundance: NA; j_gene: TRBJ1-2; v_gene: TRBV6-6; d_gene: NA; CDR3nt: TGTGCCAGCAGACCTACCTCGTCCCCATTCTATGGCTACACCTTC; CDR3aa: CASRPTSSPFYGYTF
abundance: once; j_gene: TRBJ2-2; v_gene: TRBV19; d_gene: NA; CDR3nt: TGTGCCAGTAGGGGGTTAATAGCGGAGAACACCGGGGAGCTGTTTTTT; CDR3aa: CASRGLIAENTGELFF
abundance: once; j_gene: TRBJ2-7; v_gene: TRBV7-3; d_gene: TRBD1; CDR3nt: TGTGCCAGCAGCTCGAGACAGGGAACCGAGCAGTACTTC; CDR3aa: CASSSRQGTEQYF
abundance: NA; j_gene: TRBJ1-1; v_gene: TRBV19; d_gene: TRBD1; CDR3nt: TGTGCCAGTAGTCAAACAGGGGGCTACACTGAAGCTTTCTTT; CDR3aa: CASSQTGGYTEAFF
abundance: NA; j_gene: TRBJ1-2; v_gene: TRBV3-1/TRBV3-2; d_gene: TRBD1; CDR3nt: TGTGCCAGCAGCCGCCTAGGACAGGGCTATGGCTACACCTTC; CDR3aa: CASSRLGQGYGYTF
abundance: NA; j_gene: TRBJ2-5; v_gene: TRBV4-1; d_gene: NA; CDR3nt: TGCGCCAGCAGCCAACCCAGGGAGACCCAGTACTTC; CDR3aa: CASSQPRETQYF
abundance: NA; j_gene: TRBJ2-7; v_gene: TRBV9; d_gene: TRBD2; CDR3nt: TGTGCCAGCAGCGGGACTAGGGGTGAGCAGTACTTC; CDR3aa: CASSGTRGEQYF
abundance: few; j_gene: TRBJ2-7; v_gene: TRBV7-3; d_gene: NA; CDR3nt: TGTGCCAGCAGCTTAAGTCGGGACCCGGGCTCCTACGAGCAGTACTTC; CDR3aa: CASSLSRDPGSYEQYF
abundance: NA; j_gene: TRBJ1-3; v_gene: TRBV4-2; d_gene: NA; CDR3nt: TGTGCCAGCAGCCAAGTACTAAGCTCTGGAAACACCATATATTTT; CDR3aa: CASSQVLSSGNTIYF
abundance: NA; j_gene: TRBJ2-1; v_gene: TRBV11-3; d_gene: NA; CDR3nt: TGTGCCAGCAGCCACCGGACTCTATCGGGTAATGAGCAGTTCTTC; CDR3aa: CASSHRTLSGNEQFF
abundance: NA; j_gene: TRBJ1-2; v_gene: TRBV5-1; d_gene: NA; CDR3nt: TGCGCCAGCAGCTTATCTCGACAGGAGCATGAGCATGGCTACACCTTC; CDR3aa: CASSLSRQEHEHGYTF
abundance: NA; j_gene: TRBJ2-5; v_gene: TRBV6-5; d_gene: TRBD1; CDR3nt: TGTGCCAGCGGGGACAGGGTAGTTCAGACCCAGTACTTC; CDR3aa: CASGDRVVQTQYF
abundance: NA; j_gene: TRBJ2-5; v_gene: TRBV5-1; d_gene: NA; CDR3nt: TGCGCCAGCAACCCCGCCCCGGGGTCGGAGACCCAGTACTTC; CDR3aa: CASNPAPGSETQYF
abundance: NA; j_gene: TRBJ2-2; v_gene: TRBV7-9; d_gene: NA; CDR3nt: TGTGCCAGCAGCTCCCCGGAACGCGAGCTATCGGGGGAGCTGTTTTTT; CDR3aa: CASSSPERELSGELFF
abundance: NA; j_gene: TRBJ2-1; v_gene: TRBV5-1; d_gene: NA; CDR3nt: TGCGCCAGCAGCTTGGGGTCATACAATGAGCAGTTCTTC; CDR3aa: CASSLGSYNEQFF
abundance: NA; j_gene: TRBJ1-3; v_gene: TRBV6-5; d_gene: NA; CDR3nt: TGTGCCAGCAGTTCCGCCCCCCGGCAGGGTAGAAACACCATATATTTT; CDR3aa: CASSSAPRQGRNTIYF
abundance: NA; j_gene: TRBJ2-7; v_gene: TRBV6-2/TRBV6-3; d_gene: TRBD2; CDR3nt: TGTGCCAGCAGTTACTCTCGTACTAGCGGGGGCCTCCAGGTCCACGAGCAGTACTTC; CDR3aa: CASSYSRTSGGLQVHEQYF
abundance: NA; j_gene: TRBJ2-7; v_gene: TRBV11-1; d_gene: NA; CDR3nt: TGTGCCAGCAGCTTAGTGGGGCCCGGGGTCCACGAGCAGTACTTC; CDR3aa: CASSLVGPGVHEQYF
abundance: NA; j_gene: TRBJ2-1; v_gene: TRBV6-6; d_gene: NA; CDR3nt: TGTGCCAGCGGCCCGGGGGCGGGGTGGACGTATGAGCAGTTCTTC; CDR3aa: CASGPGAGWTYEQFF
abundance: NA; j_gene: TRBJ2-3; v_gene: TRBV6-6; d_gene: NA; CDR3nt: TGTGCCAGCAGTAGACTTGGGGCAGATACGCAGTATTTT; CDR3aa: CASSRLGADTQYF
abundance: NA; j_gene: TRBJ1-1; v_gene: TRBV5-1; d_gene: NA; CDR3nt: TGCGCCAGCAGCTCTATCACGGTAATGAACACTGAAGCTTTCTTT; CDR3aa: CASSSITVMNTEAFF
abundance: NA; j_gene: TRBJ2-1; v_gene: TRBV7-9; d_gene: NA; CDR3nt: TGTGCCAGCAGCTTAGGCCATCCCAATGAGCAGTTCTTC; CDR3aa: CASSLGHPNEQFF
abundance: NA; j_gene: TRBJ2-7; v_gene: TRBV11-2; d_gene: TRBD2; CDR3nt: TGTGCCAGCAGCTTAGGGGCCGCCGGGGGGGCCGAGCAGTACTTC; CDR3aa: CASSLGAAGGAEQYF
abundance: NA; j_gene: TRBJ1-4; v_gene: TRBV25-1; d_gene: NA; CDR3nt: TGTGCCAGCAGCCCCGGTTTGGGGCATGATAATGAGAAACTGTTTTTT; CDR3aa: CASSPGLGHDNEKLFF
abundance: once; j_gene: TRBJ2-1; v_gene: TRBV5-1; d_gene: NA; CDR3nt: TGCGCCAGCAGCTTTGGCCAGACCTACAATGAGCAGTTCTTC; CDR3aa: CASSFGQTYNEQFF
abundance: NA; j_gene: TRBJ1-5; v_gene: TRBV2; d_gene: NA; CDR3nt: TGTGCCAGCAGTGAATCGCTTCCAGGGGATCAGCCCCAGCATTTT; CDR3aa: CASSESLPGDQPQHF